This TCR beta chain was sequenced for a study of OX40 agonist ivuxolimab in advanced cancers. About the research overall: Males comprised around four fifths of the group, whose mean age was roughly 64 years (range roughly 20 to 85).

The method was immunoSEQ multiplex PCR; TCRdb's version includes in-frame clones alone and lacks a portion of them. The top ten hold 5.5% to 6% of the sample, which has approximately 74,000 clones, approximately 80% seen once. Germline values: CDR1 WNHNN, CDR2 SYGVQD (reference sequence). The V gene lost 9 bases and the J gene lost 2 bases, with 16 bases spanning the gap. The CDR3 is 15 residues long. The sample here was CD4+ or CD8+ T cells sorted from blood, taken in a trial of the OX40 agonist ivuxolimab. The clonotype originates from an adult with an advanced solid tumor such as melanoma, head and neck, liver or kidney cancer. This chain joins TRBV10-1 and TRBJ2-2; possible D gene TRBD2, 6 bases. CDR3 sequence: CASSPRGSNTGELFF. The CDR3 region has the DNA TGCGCCAGTTCCCCACGGGGGTCTAACACCGGGGAGCTGTTTTTT.